Listed below are T cell receptor beta chains from one sample, sequenced in a study of CD8+ T cells in alopecia areata. Method: immunoSEQ multiplex PCR; TCRdb's copy keeps in-frame clones and lacks some. The table lists around 120,000 clones, around 64% of them singletons. Sequencing was done on a sample of CD4+ T cells sorted from blood. These TCRs come from a human donor in good health. The CDR3 runs from the conserved cysteine through the conserved F or W. D genes are given only for firm matches. Clone size is stated in some rows and not others, as once, few, many or a class when expanded.

size,D,length,V,J,DNA,CDR3
.,.,15,TRBV30,TRBJ1-2,TGTGCCTGGAGGGCTCGGGGGAGCGGAAACTATGGCTACACCTTC,CAWRARGSGNYGYTF
.,TRBD2,15,TRBV27,TRBJ2-1,TGTGCCAGCAGAGGACTAGCGGTTTCCTACAATGAGCAGTTCTTC,CASRGLAVSYNEQFF
.,.,14,TRBV30,TRBJ1-4,TGTGCCTTCGGGACTCAGAGATTTAATGAAAAACTGTTTTTT,CAFGTQRFNEKLFF
few,.,13,TRBV18,TRBJ2-1,TGTGCCAGCTCACCGTTGGACTACAATGAGCAGTTCTTC,CASSPLDYNEQFF
.,.,15,TRBV29-1,TRBJ2-6,TGCAGCGCCGCGGACGGTAGCTCTGGGGCCAACGTCCTGACTTTC,CSAADGSSGANVLTF
.,.,13,TRBV5-1,TRBJ1-2,TGCGCCAGCAGCTCTGACGGTGACCATGGCTACACCTTC,CASSSDGDHGYTF
.,TRBD2,13,TRBV10-3,TRBJ2-5,TGTGCCATATCGGGGGGGCTCCAAGAGACCCAGTACTTC,CAISGGLQETQYF
.,TRBD2,16,TRBV5-1,TRBJ2-5,TGCGCCAGTGCGGGAGGGCTAGCCGAGGGGGCCGAGACCCAGTACTTC,CASAGGLAEGAETQYF
.,.,10,TRBV30,TRBJ1-2,TGTGCCTGGAGTGAGGGGGGCTACACCTTC,CAWSEGGYTF
.,.,13,TRBV19,TRBJ1-1,TGTGCCAGTAGTGCAGGGACGAGAACTGAAGCTTTCTTT,CASSAGTRTEAFF
few,.,13,TRBV29-1,TRBJ1-6,TGCAGCGTTGAAGAAACAGCTAATTCACCCCTCCACTTT,CSVEETANSPLHF
few,TRBD1,14,TRBV6-5,TRBJ2-7,TGTGCCAGCAAATTGGGACAGGGAATATACGAGCAGTACTTC,CASKLGQGIYEQYF
few,TRBD1,16,TRBV7-2,TRBJ2-4,TGTGCCAGCAGCTTAGGACCAGGACAGGGCAAGGACATTCAGTACTTC,CASSLGPGQGKDIQYF
.,.,15,TRBV19,TRBJ2-3,TGTGCCAGTAAAGACTTTCAAACTAGCACAGATACGCAGTATTTT,CASKDFQTSTDTQYF
few,.,14,TRBV27,TRBJ2-6,TGTGCCAGCAAGGTAGGGCTTGGGGCCAACGTCCTGACTTTC,CASKVGLGANVLTF
few,TRBD1,14,TRBV18,TRBJ2-4,TGTGCCAGCTCACCCGACAGGGGCAAAAACATTCAGTACTTC,CASSPDRGKNIQYF
few,.,14,TRBV11-1,TRBJ2-5,TGTGCCAGCAGCCCCACCAGGGGAGGAGAGACCCAGTACTTC,CASSPTRGGETQYF
once,.,16,TRBV19,TRBJ1-6,TGTGCCAGTAGTCTCGGATCGGGCCTAGATAATTCACCCCTCCACTTT,CASSLGSGLDNSPLHF
few,TRBD1,18,TRBV30,TRBJ1-5,TGTGCCTGGAGTCCAGGGACAGGGTCTATAGGAGGCAATCAGCCCCAGCATTTT,CAWSPGTGSIGGNQPQHF
once,.,15,TRBV15,TRBJ2-3,TGTGCCACCAAAAGCCGGGACTCCTACACAGATACGCAGTATTTT,CATKSRDSYTDTQYF
.,.,12,TRBV29-1,TRBJ2-7,TGCAGCGGCGGGCCGGCACCATACGAGCAGTACTTC,CSGGPAPYEQYF
.,.,13,TRBV7-3,TRBJ2-3,TGTGCCAGCAGCCTCGAAAGGGCAGATACGCAGTATTTT,CASSLERADTQYF
few,TRBD2,15,TRBV5-4,TRBJ2-1,TGTGCCAGCAGCGGAGGACTAGCGGAGATCAATGAGCAGTTCTTC,CASSGGLAEINEQFF
.,.,12,TRBV19,TRBJ2-2,TGTGCCAGTAGGGAAGACGTCGGGGAGCTGTTTTTT,CASREDVGELFF
.,TRBD1,15,TRBV5-1,TRBJ2-2,TGCGCCAGCAGCCCTACAGGGGGCTCGGGCGGGGAGCTGTTTTTT,CASSPTGGSGGELFF
few,.,16,TRBV19,TRBJ1-4,TGTGCCAGTAGTTTAACAGCAAGAGCAACTAATGAAAAACTGTTTTTT,CASSLTARATNEKLFF
few,.,11,TRBV7-2,TRBJ2-3,TGTGCCAGCCGGAGTAGAGATACGCAGTATTTT,CASRSRDTQYF
.,.,10,TRBV20-1,TRBJ2-5,TGCAGTGCTTACCAAGAGACCCAGTACTTC,CSAYQETQYF
.,.,13,TRBV7-7,TRBJ2-1,TGTGCCAGCAGCTCGGACTGGAGCAATGAGCAGTTCTTC,CASSSDWSNEQFF
few,TRBD1,14,TRBV29-1,TRBJ2-1,TGCAGCGTTCAGGACAGGGCCCTTTACAATGAGCAGTTCTTC,CSVQDRALYNEQFF
.,.,14,TRBV7-9,TRBJ1-1,TGTGCCAGCAGCTACCCAGGGGCCGCTGCTGAAGCTTTCTTT,CASSYPGAAAEAFF
.,TRBD2,16,TRBV2,TRBJ2-7,TGTGCCAGCAGCCGGACTAGCGGGGGCTCGGGGGGCGAGCAGTACTTC,CASSRTSGGSGGEQYF
.,.,16,TRBV5-1,TRBJ2-2,TGCGCCAGCAGCTCGGGGGCTAGCGAGTCCACCGGGGAGCTGTTTTTT,CASSSGASESTGELFF
.,.,12,TRBV18,TRBJ2-5,TGTGCCAGCTCTCTGTACCAAGAGACCCAGTACTTC,CASSLYQETQYF
once,TRBD1,13,TRBV7-9,TRBJ1-2,TGTGCCAGCAGCCCCGGGACAGGGTATGGCTACACCTTC,CASSPGTGYGYTF
.,TRBD1,15,TRBV30,TRBJ1-2,TGTGCCTGGAGTGTACGACAGGGGGCCCAGAGACGCTACACCTTC,CAWSVRQGAQRRYTF
once,TRBD1,12,TRBV29-1,TRBJ1-2,TGCGCGACTACAGGGGCTGGCTATGGCTACACCTTC,CATTGAGYGYTF
.,.,14,TRBV5-1,TRBJ2-1,TGCGCCAGCAGCCAGAACACTAGGGACAATGAGCAGTTCTTC,CASSQNTRDNEQFF
.,.,16,TRBV2,TRBJ2-5,TGTGCCAGCAGGGCCCGGCCAGGGGCCCACCAAGAGACCCAGTACTTC,CASRARPGAHQETQYF
.,.,16,TRBV5-1,TRBJ1-5,TGCGCCAGCAGCTTGGCCCCGGGGGTTAGCAATCAGCCCCAGCATTTT,CASSLAPGVSNQPQHF
.,TRBD1,15,TRBV6-1,TRBJ2-1,TGTGCCAGCAGGGCCGGGACAGGGGGCTCGGATGAGCAGTTCTTC,CASRAGTGGSDEQFF
few,TRBD1,18,TRBV5-1,TRBJ2-3,TGCGCCAGCAGCTCCATCCCGAGGGCGACAGGGCGCACAGATACGCAGTATTTT,CASSSIPRATGRTDTQYF
.,.,12,TRBV30,TRBJ1-1,TGTGCCTGGAGTGTCGTGAACACTGAAGCTTTCTTT,CAWSVVNTEAFF
few,.,16,TRBV7-9,TRBJ1-4,TGTGCCAGCAGCTCTCTTACCGGGACGGATTATGAAAAACTGTTTTTT,CASSSLTGTDYEKLFF
.,.,14,TRBV5-1,TRBJ1-4,TGCGCCAGCAGCTTGGAATTGGGGAATGAAAAACTGTTTTTT,CASSLELGNEKLFF
few,.,17,TRBV5-1,TRBJ1-1,TGCGCCAGCAGCTGGGATAAAAAGGACAGCCGGAACACTGAAGCTTTCTTT,CASSWDKKDSRNTEAFF
.,.,12,TRBV30,TRBJ1-2,TGTGCCTGGAGTACCGGCCCCGGGGGCTACACCTTC,CAWSTGPGGYTF
.,TRBD2,16,TRBV5-1,TRBJ2-7,TGCGCCAGCAGCCCGGGGGGAGGAGACCCCGCCTACGAGCAGTACTTC,CASSPGGGDPAYEQYF
few,.,13,TRBV6-5,TRBJ1-5,TGTGCCAGCAGTGGGGACCTCAATCAGCCCCAGCATTTT,CASSGDLNQPQHF
few,TRBD1,18,TRBV28,TRBJ1-4,TGTGCCAGCAGTCCCCTCGGGACAGGGGGCGTTTTTTCAGTAAAACTGTTTTTT,CASSPLGTGGVFSVKLFF